Detailed here is one TCR beta chain. This entry is derived from a study of blood T cell repertoires in COVID-19. Only in-frame clones appear in the TCRdb table, and some are missing; sequencing was by immunoSEQ multiplex PCR. The table records 200,000 to 250,000 clones, 88% of them present only once. Germline values: CDR1 KGHDR, CDR2 SFDVKD. This CDR3 spans 16 amino acids. Trimming removed 2 bases from V and 7 bases from J; junction bases left unmatched: 9. The clonotype was recovered from a woman younger than 45 who had recovered from COVID-19. Material: PBMCs or T cells enriched from blood (not recorded which). The rearrangement links TRBV24-1 to TRBJ2-2; 7 bases align to TRBD1. CDR3 bases: TGTGCCACCAGTGATTCCGACAGGGTCGTGCACGGGGAGCTGTTTTTT. This codes for CATSDSDRVVHGELFF.